A selection of T cell receptor beta chains follows, all from one sample in a study of T cells in Graves' hyperthyroidism and ophthalmopathy. TCRdb reanalysed the multiplex PCR reads using MiXCR and keeps one entry per CDR3 protein. Of around 690,000 distinct CDR3 sequences in the sample, 15% to 20% were seen once. Sequenced input: blood. These receptors all stem from a middle-aged man with Graves' hyperthyroidism. The CDR3 runs from the conserved cysteine through the conserved F or W. The D gene is left open where the match is weak. Size is omitted from some rows. Given values are once, few, many or a class for expanded clones.

J | size | V | D | CDR3 | DNA
TRBJ1-4 | many | TRBV12-3/TRBV12-4 | - | CASSLALGGGEKLFF | TGTGCCAGCAGTTTAGCGCTGGGGGGTGGCGAAAAACTGTTTTTT
TRBJ2-2 | many | TRBV27 | - | CASSTTSFDTGELFF | TGTGCCAGCAGTACAACTAGTTTCGACACCGGGGAGCTGTTTTTT
TRBJ1-2 | many | TRBV10-1 | - | CASSESERDGYTF | TGCGCCAGCAGTGAGTCGGAAAGGGATGGCTACACCTTC
TRBJ2-2 | - | TRBV7-9 | - | CASARGTGELFF | TGTGCAAGTGCCAGGGGTACCGGGGAGCTGTTTTTT
TRBJ2-5 | many | TRBV2 | TRBD1 | CASSEELGGIETQYF | TGTGCCAGCAGTGAAGAGTTAGGGGGCATCGAGACCCAGTACTTC
TRBJ2-2 | many | TRBV24-1 | - | CATSEPGTNWDTGELFF | TGTGCCACCAGTGAACCCGGGACAAACTGGGACACCGGGGAGCTGTTTTTT
TRBJ2-7 | - | TRBV14 | - | CASSQYPGNREQYF | TGTGCCAGCAGCCAATACCCCGGGAATCGCGAGCAGTACTTC
TRBJ1-2 | - | TRBV10-2 | TRBD1 | CASSESTGNYGYTF | TGCGCCAGCAGTGAGTCGACAGGGAACTATGGCTACACCTTC
TRBJ1-4 | many | TRBV5-1 | - | CASSDSATNEKLFF | TGCGCCAGCAGCGACAGTGCAACTAATGAAAAACTGTTTTTT
TRBJ1-2 | - | TRBV5-1 | - | CASSLGTLQLANYGYTF | TGCGCCAGCAGCTTAGGGACACTTCAATTAGCTAACTATGGCTACACCTTC
TRBJ2-3 | few | TRBV6-1 | TRBD2 | CASSRNSGGDTQYF | TGTGCCAGCAGCAGGAATAGCGGGGGAGATACGCAGTATTTT
TRBJ1-6 | many | TRBV27 | - | CASTWTRNSPLHF | TGTGCCAGCACTTGGACAAGAAATTCACCCCTCCACTTT
TRBJ1-6 | few | TRBV27 | - | CASSLSGRNNSPLHF | TGTGCCAGCAGTTTAAGCGGACGGAATAATTCACCCCTCCACTTT
TRBJ2-5 | - | TRBV14 | TRBD1 | CASSPGTGTFGTQYF | TGTGCCAGCAGCCCCGGGACAGGGACTTTTGGGACCCAGTACTTC
TRBJ1-3 | few | TRBV20-1 | - | CSARDAGSSGNTIYF | TGCAGTGCTAGAGATGCCGGTTCATCTGGAAACACCATATATTTT
TRBJ2-1 | few | TRBV29-1 | TRBD2 | CSAPAGDPYNEQFF | TGCAGCGCCCCAGCGGGAGACCCCTACAATGAGCAGTTCTTC
TRBJ2-2 | few | TRBV27 | TRBD1 | CASRPGTAGELFF | TGTGCCAGCAGACCTGGGACAGCCGGGGAGCTGTTTTTT
TRBJ2-7 | many | TRBV2 | - | CASTPVWGTTYEQYF | TGTGCCAGCACCCCGGTCTGGGGCACAACCTACGAGCAGTACTTC
TRBJ2-1 | - | TRBV28 | TRBD2 | CASSPFGTSGQYNEQFF | TGTGCCAGCAGTCCGTTCGGGACTAGCGGACAGTACAATGAGCAGTTCTTC
TRBJ2-7 | many | TRBV27 | TRBD1 | CASSLGRGYEQYF | TGTGCCAGCAGTTTAGGCAGGGGGTACGAGCAGTACTTC
TRBJ2-6 | many | TRBV28 | - | CASRRIRNIPSSGANVLTF | TGTGCCAGCAGGAGGATTAGGAACATTCCAAGCTCTGGGGCCAACGTCCTGACTTTC
TRBJ1-6 | - | TRBV10-3 | TRBD1 | CAIRGQLSYNSPLHF | TGTGCCATCAGGGGACAGCTATCCTATAATTCACCCCTCCACTTT
TRBJ2-7 | many | TRBV2 | TRBD1 | CASRQGNYEQYF | TGTGCCAGCAGACAGGGGAACTACGAGCAGTACTTC
TRBJ1-3 | many | TRBV6-1 | - | CASSPFPGNTIYF | TGTGCCAGTTCCCCTTTCCCTGGAAACACCATATATTTT
TRBJ2-7 | - | TRBV30 | - | CAWSGGGVYEQYF | TGTGCCTGGAGTGGCGGGGGCGTCTACGAGCAGTACTTC
TRBJ2-1 | many | TRBV27 | TRBD2 | CASSSPGLAPYNEQFF | TGTGCCAGCAGTTCGCCGGGACTAGCGCCCTACAATGAGCAGTTCTTC
TRBJ1-1 | few | TRBV27 | - | CASSLARGFTGAFF | TGTGCCAGCAGTTTGGCGAGGGGGTTTACTGGAGCTTTCTTT
TRBJ2-3 | few | TRBV2 | TRBD2 | CASSEGKGAGGVDTQYF | TGTGCCAGCAGTGAAGGGAAAGGAGCGGGGGGGGTGGATACGCAGTATTTT
TRBJ2-7 | many | TRBV2 | TRBD2 | CASSLLQAGDCEQYF | TGTGCCAGCAGTCTCCTTCAAGCGGGAGACTGCGAGCAGTACTTC
TRBJ1-2 | many | TRBV28 | - | CASSFGFFPYGYTF | TGTGCCAGCAGTTTTGGGTTTTTCCCCTATGGCTACACCTTC
TRBJ2-3 | - | TRBV3-1 | TRBD2 | CASSQRSGRAGADTQYF | TGTGCCAGCAGCCAACGGAGCGGGAGGGCCGGGGCAGATACGCAGTATTTT
TRBJ1-2 | - | TRBV28 | TRBD1 | CASSSPGTGGSGGYTF | TGTGCCAGCAGTTCACCCGGGACAGGGGGTTCGGGGGGCTACACCTTC
TRBJ2-7 | - | TRBV20-1 | TRBD2 | CSASSGTSRPYEQYF | TGCAGTGCTAGCTCCGGGACTAGCAGACCCTACGAGCAGTACTTC
TRBJ2-7 | - | TRBV7-9 | TRBD2 | CASSSGPSGSREQYF | TGTGCCAGCAGCTCCGGACCTAGCGGGAGTCGCGAGCAGTACTTC
TRBJ2-3 | - | TRBV9 | - | CASSVAGLGPDTQYF | TGTGCCAGCAGCGTAGCTGGACTGGGCCCAGATACGCAGTATTTT
TRBJ1-1 | many | TRBV2 | - | CASSLWTAQDTEAFF | TGTGCCAGCAGTCTGTGGACAGCTCAGGACACTGAAGCTTTCTTT
TRBJ2-7 | many | TRBV2 | TRBD2 | CASTSGRAGYEQYF | TGTGCCAGCACTAGCGGGAGGGCCGGATACGAGCAGTACTTC
TRBJ2-7 | few | TRBV7-8 | - | CASGTILVGAEQYF | TGTGCCAGCGGTACGATCCTCGTCGGGGCCGAGCAGTACTTC
TRBJ2-3 | few | TRBV7-3 | TRBD1 | CASSDRDRGRFGPQYF | TGTGCCAGCAGCGACCGGGACAGGGGGCGATTCGGACCGCAGTATTTT
TRBJ2-1 | many | TRBV27 | - | CASSFLWENVYNEQFF | TGTGCCAGCAGTTTTTTGTGGGAGAACGTTTACAATGAGCAGTTCTTC
TRBJ2-1 | many | TRBV11-2 | - | CASSIDRGNEQFF | TGTGCCAGCAGCATAGATAGGGGGAATGAGCAGTTCTTC
TRBJ1-6 | many | TRBV27 | - | CASRRGESYNSPLHF | TGTGCCAGCAGACGGGGGGAGAGCTATAATTCACCCCTCCACTTT
TRBJ2-1 | few | TRBV7-6 | TRBD2 | CASSLGLAGGPGYNEQFF | TGTGCCAGCAGCCTGGGACTAGCGGGAGGGCCGGGGTACAATGAGCAGTTCTTC
TRBJ2-7 | - | TRBV7-2 | - | CASSLRQQSGEQYF | TGTGCCAGCAGCCTCAGGCAGCAAAGTGGCGAGCAGTACTTC
TRBJ2-7 | many | TRBV7-9 | - | CASSTATYEQYF | TGTGCCAGCAGCACGGCCACCTACGAGCAGTACTTC
TRBJ2-1 | many | TRBV6-2/TRBV6-3 | - | CASSYFPWGQDNEQFF | TGTGCCAGCAGTTACTTTCCCTGGGGGCAGGACAATGAGCAGTTCTTC
TRBJ2-3 | few | TRBV9 | TRBD2 | CASNPGTSPDTQYF | TGTGCCAGCAACCCCGGGACTAGCCCAGATACGCAGTATTTT
TRBJ1-2 | - | TRBV27 | TRBD1 | CASSAATGNGYTF | TGTGCCAGCAGTGCAGCGACAGGGAATGGCTACACCTTC
TRBJ2-1 | many | TRBV7-2 | - | CASSPGVSFNEQFF | TGTGCCAGCAGCCCCGGTGTTAGTTTCAATGAGCAGTTCTTC
TRBJ2-2 | few | TRBV19 | TRBD1 | CASRGQGRTGELFF | TGTGCCAGTAGGGGACAGGGGCGAACCGGGGAGCTGTTTTTT